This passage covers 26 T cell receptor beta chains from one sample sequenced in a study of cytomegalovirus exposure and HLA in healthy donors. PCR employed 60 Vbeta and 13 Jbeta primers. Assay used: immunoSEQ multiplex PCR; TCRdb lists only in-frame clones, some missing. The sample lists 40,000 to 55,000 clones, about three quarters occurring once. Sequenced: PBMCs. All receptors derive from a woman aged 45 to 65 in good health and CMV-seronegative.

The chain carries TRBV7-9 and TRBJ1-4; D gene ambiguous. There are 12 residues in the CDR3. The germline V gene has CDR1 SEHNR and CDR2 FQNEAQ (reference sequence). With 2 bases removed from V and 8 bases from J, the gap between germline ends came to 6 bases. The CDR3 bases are TGTGCCAGCAGCTTAAAGGAGGAAAAACTGTTTTTT. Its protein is CASSLKEEKLFF.

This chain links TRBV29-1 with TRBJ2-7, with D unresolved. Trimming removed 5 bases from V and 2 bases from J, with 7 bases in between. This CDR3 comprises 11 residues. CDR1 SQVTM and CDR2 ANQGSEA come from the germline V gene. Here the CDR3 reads CSVMQTYEQYF. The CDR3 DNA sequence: TGCAGCGTTATGCAGACCTACGAGCAGTACTTC.

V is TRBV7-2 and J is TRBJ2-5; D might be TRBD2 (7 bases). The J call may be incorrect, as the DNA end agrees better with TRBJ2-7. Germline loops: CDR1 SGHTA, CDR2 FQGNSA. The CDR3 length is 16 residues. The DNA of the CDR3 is TGTGCCAGCAGCTTATCCTGGCGGGGGCAAGCCTACGAGCAGTACTTC. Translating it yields CASSLSWRGQAYEQYF.

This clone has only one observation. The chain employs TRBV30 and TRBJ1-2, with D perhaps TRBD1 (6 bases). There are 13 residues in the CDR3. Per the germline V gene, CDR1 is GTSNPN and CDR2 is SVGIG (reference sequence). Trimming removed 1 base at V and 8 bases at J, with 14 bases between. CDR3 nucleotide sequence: TGTGCCTGGAGTGGGTGGACAGCGGGGGGCTACACCTTC. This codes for CAWSGWTAGGYTF. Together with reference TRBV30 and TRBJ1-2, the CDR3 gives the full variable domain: SQTIHQWPATLVQPVGSPLSLECTVEGTSNPNLYWYRQAAGRGLQLLFYSVGIGQISSEVPQNLSASRPQDRQFILSSKKLLLSDSGFYLCAWSGWTAGGYTFGSGTRLTVV.

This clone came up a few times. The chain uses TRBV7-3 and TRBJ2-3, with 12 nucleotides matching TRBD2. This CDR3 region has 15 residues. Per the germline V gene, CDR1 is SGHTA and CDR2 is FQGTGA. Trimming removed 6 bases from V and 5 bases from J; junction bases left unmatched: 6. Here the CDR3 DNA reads TGTGCCAGCAGTCCCCTAGCGGGAGGGATAGATACGCAGTATTTT. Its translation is CASSPLAGGIDTQYF.

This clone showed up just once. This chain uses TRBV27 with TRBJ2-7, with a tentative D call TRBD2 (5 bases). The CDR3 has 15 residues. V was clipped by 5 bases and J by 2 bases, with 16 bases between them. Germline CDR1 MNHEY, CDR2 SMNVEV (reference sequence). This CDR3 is CASSPLVGRTYEQYF. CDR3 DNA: TGTGCCAGCAGTCCCCTCGTGGGGAGAACCTACGAGCAGTACTTC.

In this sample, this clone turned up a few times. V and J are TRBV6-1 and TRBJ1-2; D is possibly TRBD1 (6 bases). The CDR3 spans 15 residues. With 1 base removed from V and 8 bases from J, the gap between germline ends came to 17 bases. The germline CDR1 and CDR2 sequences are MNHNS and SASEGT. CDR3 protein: CASSEGPHRVRGYTF. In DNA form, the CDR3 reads TGTGCCAGCAGTGAAGGTCCGCACAGGGTTAGAGGCTACACCTTC.

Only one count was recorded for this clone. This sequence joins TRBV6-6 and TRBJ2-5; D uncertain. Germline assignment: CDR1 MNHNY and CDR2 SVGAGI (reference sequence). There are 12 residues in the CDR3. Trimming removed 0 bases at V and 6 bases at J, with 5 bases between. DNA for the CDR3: TGTGCCAGCAGTTACTCGAGGCAGACCCAGTACTTC. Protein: CASSYSRQTQYF.

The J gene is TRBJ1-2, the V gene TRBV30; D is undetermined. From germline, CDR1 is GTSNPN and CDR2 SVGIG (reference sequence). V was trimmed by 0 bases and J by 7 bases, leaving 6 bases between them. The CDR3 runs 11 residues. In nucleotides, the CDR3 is TGTGCCTGGAGTGTACTTGCTGGCTACACCTTC. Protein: CAWSVLAGYTF.

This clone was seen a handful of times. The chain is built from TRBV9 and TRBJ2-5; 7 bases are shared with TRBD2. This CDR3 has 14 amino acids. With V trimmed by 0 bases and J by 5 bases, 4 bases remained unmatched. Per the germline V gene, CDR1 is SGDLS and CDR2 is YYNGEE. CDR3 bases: TGTGCCAGCAGCGTAGGAGCGGGGTGGGAGACCCAGTACTTC. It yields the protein CASSVGAGWETQYF.

The CDR3 nucleotides read TGTGCCAGCACCTCAGCGGGGGGGCAAGAGACCCAGTACTTC. It yields the protein CASTSAGGQETQYF. The chain carries TRBV28 and TRBJ2-5, with 10 bases fitting TRBD2. Trimming removed 7 bases from V and 2 bases from J; junction bases left unmatched: 4. The CDR3 length is 14 residues. Germline-derived CDR1 and CDR2 are MDHEN and SYDVKM. Drawing the rest from reference TRBV28 and TRBJ2-5, the complete variable domain is DVKVTQSSRYLVKRTGEKVFLECVQDMDHENMFWYRQDPGLGLRLIYFSYDVKMKEKGDIPEGYSVSREKKERFSLILESASTNQTSMYLCASTSAGGQETQYFGPGTRLLVL.

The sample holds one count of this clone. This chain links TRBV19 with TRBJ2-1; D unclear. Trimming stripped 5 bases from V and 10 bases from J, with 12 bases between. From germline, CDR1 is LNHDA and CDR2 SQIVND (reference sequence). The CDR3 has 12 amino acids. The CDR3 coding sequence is TGTGCCAGTAGTGCCTCCGCGCGGGAGCAGTTCTTC. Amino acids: CASSASAREQFF.

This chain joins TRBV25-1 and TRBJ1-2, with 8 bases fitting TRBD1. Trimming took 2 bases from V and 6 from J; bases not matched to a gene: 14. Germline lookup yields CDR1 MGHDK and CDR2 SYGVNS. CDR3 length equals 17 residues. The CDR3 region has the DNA TGTGCCAGCAGTGAAAACGACAGGGGCAGGATTTTGCATGGCTACACCTTC. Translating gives CASSENDRGRILHGYTF.

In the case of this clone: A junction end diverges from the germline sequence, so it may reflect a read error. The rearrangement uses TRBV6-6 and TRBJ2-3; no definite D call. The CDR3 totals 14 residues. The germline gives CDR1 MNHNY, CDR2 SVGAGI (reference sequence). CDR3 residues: CAISDTPSTDKKYF. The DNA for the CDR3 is TGTGCCATCAGTGATACACCAAGCACAGATAAGAAGTATTTT.

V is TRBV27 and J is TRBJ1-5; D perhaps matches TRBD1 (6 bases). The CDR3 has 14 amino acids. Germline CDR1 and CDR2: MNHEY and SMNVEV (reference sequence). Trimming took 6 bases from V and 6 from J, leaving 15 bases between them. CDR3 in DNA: TGTGCCAGCAGCTCCACAGGGTCTGGTCAGCCCCAGCATTTT. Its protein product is CASSSTGSGQPQHF.

The CDR3 nucleotides are TGTGCCAGCTCACTAGACAGGAGCTCTGGAAACACCATATATTTT. It yields the protein CASSLDRSSGNTIYF. This chain connects TRBV18 to TRBJ1-3; D is possibly TRBD1 (6 bases). The CDR3 spans 15 residues. V was clipped by 4 bases and J by 0 bases, with 10 bases between them. Germline assignment: CDR1 KGHSH and CDR2 LQKENI.

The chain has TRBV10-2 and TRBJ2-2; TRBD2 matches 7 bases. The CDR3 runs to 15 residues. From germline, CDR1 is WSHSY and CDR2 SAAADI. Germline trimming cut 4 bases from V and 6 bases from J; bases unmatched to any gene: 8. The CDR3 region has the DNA TGCGCCAGCAGTGTTGAGCGGGATCGGTCCGGGGAGCTGTTTTTT. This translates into CASSVERDRSGELFF.

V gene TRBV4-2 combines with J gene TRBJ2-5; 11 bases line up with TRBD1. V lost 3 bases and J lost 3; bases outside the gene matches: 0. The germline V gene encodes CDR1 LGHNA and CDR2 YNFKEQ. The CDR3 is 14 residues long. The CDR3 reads CASSQGQGEETQYF. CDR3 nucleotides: TGTGCCAGCAGCCAGGGACAGGGGGAAGAGACCCAGTACTTC.

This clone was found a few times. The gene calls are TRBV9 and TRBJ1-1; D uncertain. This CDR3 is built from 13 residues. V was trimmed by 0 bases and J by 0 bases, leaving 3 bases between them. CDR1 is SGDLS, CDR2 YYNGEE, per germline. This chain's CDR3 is CASSVAVNTEAFF. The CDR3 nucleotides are TGTGCCAGCAGCGTAGCCGTGAACACTGAAGCTTTCTTT.

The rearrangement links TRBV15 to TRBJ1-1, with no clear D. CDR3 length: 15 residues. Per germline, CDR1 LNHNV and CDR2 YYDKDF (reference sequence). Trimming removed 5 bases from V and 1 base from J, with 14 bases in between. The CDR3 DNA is TGTGCCACCAGCCCGTGGGCCCCTTCGAACACTGAAGCTTTCTTT. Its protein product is CATSPWAPSNTEAFF.

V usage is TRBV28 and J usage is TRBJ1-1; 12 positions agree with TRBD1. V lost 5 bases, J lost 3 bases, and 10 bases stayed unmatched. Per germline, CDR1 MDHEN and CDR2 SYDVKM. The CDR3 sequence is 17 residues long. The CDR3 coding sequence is TGTGCCAGCAGTATCCCGGGACAGGGGGCGGAGGACACTGAAGCTTTCTTT. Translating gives CASSIPGQGAEDTEAFF.

This CDR3 reads CAISGGGTSVADTQYF. The CDR3 DNA sequence: TGTGCCATCAGTGGGGGGGGGACTAGCGTGGCAGATACGCAGTATTTT. The chain uses TRBV10-3 and TRBJ2-3; 10 positions agree with TRBD2. The V segment lost 4 bases and the J segment 4 bases; nucleotides outside the gene matches: 8. Germline lookup yields CDR1 ENHRY and CDR2 SYGVKD. CDR3 length: 16 amino acids.

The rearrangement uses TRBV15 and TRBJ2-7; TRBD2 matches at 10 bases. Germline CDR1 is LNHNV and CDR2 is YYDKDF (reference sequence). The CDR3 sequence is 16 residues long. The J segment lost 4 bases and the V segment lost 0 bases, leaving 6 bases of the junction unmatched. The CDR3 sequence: CATSRDLAGVWYEQYF. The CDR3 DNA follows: TGTGCCACCAGCAGAGATCTAGCGGGAGTGTGGTACGAGCAGTACTTC.

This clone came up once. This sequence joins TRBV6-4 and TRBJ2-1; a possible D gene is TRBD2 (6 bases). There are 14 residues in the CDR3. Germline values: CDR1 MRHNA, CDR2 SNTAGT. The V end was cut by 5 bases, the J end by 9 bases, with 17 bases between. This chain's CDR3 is CASSIEEGMGEQFF. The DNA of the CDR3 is TGTGCCAGCAGTATTGAGGAGGGTATGGGTGAGCAGTTCTTC.

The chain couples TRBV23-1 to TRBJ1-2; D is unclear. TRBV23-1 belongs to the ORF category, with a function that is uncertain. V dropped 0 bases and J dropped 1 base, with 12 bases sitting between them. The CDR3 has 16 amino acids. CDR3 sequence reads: CASSQSGRSLNYGYTF. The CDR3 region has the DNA TGCGCCAGCAGTCAATCTGGGAGATCCCTTAACTATGGCTACACCTTC.

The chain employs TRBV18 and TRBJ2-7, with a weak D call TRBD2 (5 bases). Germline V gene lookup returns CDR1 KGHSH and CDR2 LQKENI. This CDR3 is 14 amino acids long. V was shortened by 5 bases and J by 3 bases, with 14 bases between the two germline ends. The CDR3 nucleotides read TGTGCCAGCTCAAAGACGGGATCTCACTACGAGCAGTACTTC. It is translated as CASSKTGSHYEQYF.